The clone carrying this T cell receptor beta chain was counted many times. RNA transcripts were the template, and TCR beta CDR3 regions were amplified from them. RT-PCR was first run with HTBI primers, then multiplex PCR in a second round. One entry per CDR3 protein results from TCRdb running MiXCR on the multiplex PCR reads. This table has hundreds of thousands of distinct CDR3 sequences, 35% to 50% appearing once. This record comes from a study of Graves' ophthalmopathy and Graves' hyperthyroidism. V lost 7 bases to trimming and J lost 10 bases; unmatched junction nucleotides: 15. Germline V gene lookup returns CDR1 SNHLY and CDR2 FYNNEI. The CDR3 length is 15 residues.

The chain carries TRBV2 and TRBJ1-2, with 10 bases aligning to TRBD1. The source is an adult man with Graves' ophthalmopathy. The sequenced sample consisted of peripheral blood. CDR3 sequence reads: CASIINTGTGVDYTF. The CDR3 nucleotides are TGTGCCAGCATCATTAATACCGGGACAGGGGTGGACTACACCTTC.